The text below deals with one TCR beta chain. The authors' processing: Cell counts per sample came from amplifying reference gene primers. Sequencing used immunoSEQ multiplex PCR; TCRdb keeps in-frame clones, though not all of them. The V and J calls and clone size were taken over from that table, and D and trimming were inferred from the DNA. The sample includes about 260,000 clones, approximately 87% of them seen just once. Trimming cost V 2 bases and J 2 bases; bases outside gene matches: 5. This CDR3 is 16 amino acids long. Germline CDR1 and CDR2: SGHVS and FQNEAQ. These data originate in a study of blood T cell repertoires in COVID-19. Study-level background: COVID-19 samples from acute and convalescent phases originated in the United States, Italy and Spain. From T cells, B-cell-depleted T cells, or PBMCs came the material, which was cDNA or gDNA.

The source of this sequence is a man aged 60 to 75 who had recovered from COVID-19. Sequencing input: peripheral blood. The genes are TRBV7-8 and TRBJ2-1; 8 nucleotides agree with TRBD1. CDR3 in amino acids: CASSLIEQGAYNEQFF. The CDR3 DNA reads TGTGCCAGCAGCTTAATCGAACAGGGGGCCTACAATGAGCAGTTCTTC.